The 22 T cell receptor beta chains below all came from one sample that was sequenced in a study of post-analysis software for immune sequencing data. Study results and limitations: Roughly 5 TRBV segments, TRBV5-6, TRBV5-1 and TRBV20-1 among them, were found more frequent in patients than controls.

Every TCR beta cDNA library bore unique molecular identifiers. TCRdb reprocessed the PCR reads via MiXCR and lists one record per CDR3 protein. The sample has 350,000 to 500,000 distinct CDR3 sequences; less than 40% are singletons. No antigens are known for them. The source material was blood. The source is a girl aged 2 to 10 with multiple sclerosis.

This clonotype showed up many times. CDR3 sequence: CASSQDTLQNEQFF. The CDR3 bases are TGTGCCAGCAGCCAAGATACACTGCAGAATGAGCAGTTCTTC. The gene calls are TRBV4-2 and TRBJ2-1; the D is unclear. Trimming pared 0 bases from V and 7 bases from J, leaving 10 bases between. Germline-derived CDR1 and CDR2 are LGHNA and YNFKEQ. This CDR3 has 14 amino acids.

The chain combines TRBV6-2 or TRBV6-3 with TRBJ2-3, with 7 bases lining up with TRBD2. This CDR3 contains 16 residues. CDR1 and CDR2 from the germline V gene are MNHEY and SVGEGT. J lost 2 bases, V lost 1 base, and 6 bases had no gene match. The CDR3 reads CASSYLGLLPTDTQYF. The CDR3 DNA reads as TGTGCCAGCAGTTACTTGGGACTACTTCCCACAGATACGCAGTATTTT.

This chain links TRBV6-6 with TRBJ2-5; 9 positions match TRBD2. Germline loops: CDR1 MNHNY, CDR2 SVGAGI (reference sequence). This CDR3 is built from 17 residues. Trimming took 5 bases from V and 4 from J; bases not matched to a gene: 14. The CDR3 DNA reads as TGTGCCAGCAGTCAGGGACTTCGTCTAGCGGGATTAGAGACCCAGTACTTC. It codes for CASSQGLRLAGLETQYF.

This sequence joins TRBV6-5 and TRBJ2-4; TRBD1 agrees at 7 bases. Germline trimming cut 0 bases from V and 0 bases from J; bases unmatched to any gene: 2. The CDR3 has 16 amino acids. Germline CDR1 and CDR2: MNHEY and SVGAGI. The CDR3: CASSYSEGAAKNIQYF. Here the CDR3 DNA reads TGTGCCAGCAGTTACTCAGAGGGGGCAGCCAAAAACATTCAGTACTTC.

The CDR3 sequence: CSVDIAGGETQYF. CDR3 nucleotides: TGCAGCGTTGATATCGCCGGTGGAGAGACCCAGTACTTC. The chain combines TRBV29-1 with TRBJ2-5; the D is unclear. The CDR3 loop spans 13 amino acids. Deletions cut 3 bases from V and 4 bases from J, with 12 bases between. Germline assignment: CDR1 SQVTM and CDR2 ANQGSEA.

V is TRBV18 and J is TRBJ1-2, with D possibly matching TRBD1 (5 bases). The V and J ends lost 2 bases and 8 bases respectively, with 15 bases between them. This CDR3 comprises 14 residues. Germline V gene lookup returns CDR1 KGHSH and CDR2 LQKENI. CDR3 bases: TGTGCCAGCTCACCAGACAGCACGTACTGGGGCTACACCTTC. Amino acid sequence: CASSPDSTYWGYTF.

This clonotype showed up just a few times. The chain uses TRBV5-1 and TRBJ2-1, with D perhaps TRBD1 (6 bases). This CDR3 contains 14 residues. Germline lookup yields CDR1 SGHRS and CDR2 YFSETQ. V was cut by 4 bases and J by 10 bases, with 18 bases left in between. CDR3 region: CASSLREKGTEQFF. The DNA for the CDR3 is TGCGCCAGCAGCCTACGAGAAAAAGGGACAGAGCAGTTCTTC.

The V and J genes are TRBV28 and TRBJ2-7; D ambiguous. The CDR3 covers 11 residues. V gave up 6 bases and J gave up 5 bases, with 8 bases separating them. The germline gives CDR1 MDHEN, CDR2 SYDVKM. The CDR3 DNA follows: TGTGCCAGCAGCGCGTGGGACGAGCAGTACTTC. Translated, it gives CASSAWDEQYF.

This clonotype was observed a handful of times. This chain connects TRBV25-1 to TRBJ2-5; TRBD1 agrees at 8 bases. V lost 0 bases to trimming and J lost 3 bases; unmatched junction nucleotides: 6. This CDR3 is built from 16 residues. CDR1 is MGHDK and CDR2 is SYGVNS in the germline V gene. The CDR3 nucleotides read TGTGCCAGCAGTGAATATGAGACAGGGGTAAAAGAGACCCAGTACTTC. It yields the protein CASSEYETGVKETQYF.

The chain recombines TRBV20-1 with TRBJ2-1; 8 bases are shared with TRBD2. Germline V CDR1 and CDR2: DFQATT, SNEGSKA (reference sequence). V trimming: 8 bases; J trimming: 2 bases; junction bases outside the gene matches: 2. The length of the CDR3 is 12 residues. DNA for the CDR3: TGCAGTCTTAGCGGGACCTACAATGAGCAGTTCTTC. This codes for CSLSGTYNEQFF.

The chain joins TRBV6-5 to TRBJ2-3; 11 nucleotides agree with TRBD2. The CDR3 has 18 residues. The germline gives CDR1 MNHEY, CDR2 SVGAGI. Losses at the gene ends were 0 bases for V and 6 bases for J; bases not matched to a gene: 11. As DNA, the CDR3 is TGTGCCAGCAGTTACTCCCAGACTAGCGGGGCCTATAGGGATACGCAGTATTTT. Protein product: CASSYSQTSGAYRDTQYF.

This clonotype has only a few counts. DNA for the CDR3: TGTGCCAGCAGCGTAGCTCACCATGAGCAGTTCTTC. Translated, it gives CASSVAHHEQFF. The J gene is TRBJ2-1, the V gene TRBV9; no clear D. Germline CDR1 and CDR2: SGDLS and YYNGEE. The CDR3 length is 12 residues. Trimming pared 0 bases from V and 8 bases from J, leaving 6 bases between.

This clonotype has more than one count but fewer than ten. The chain joins TRBV7-2 to TRBJ2-7; D is unclear. V lost 0 bases and J lost 4, with 13 bases in between. The CDR3 covers 15 residues. Germline loops: CDR1 SGHTA, CDR2 FQGNSA. The chain's CDR3 is CASSLAMQTLYEQYF. Written as DNA, the CDR3 is TGTGCCAGCAGCTTAGCAATGCAGACGCTATACGAGCAGTACTTC. The full variable domain, in which reference TRBV7-2 and TRBJ2-7 provide the parts outside the CDR3, is GAGVSQSPSNKVTEKGKDVELRCDPISGHTALYWYRQSLGQGLEFLIYFQGNSAPDKSGLPSDRFSAERTGGSVSTLTIQRTQQEDSAVYLCASSLAMQTLYEQYFGPGTRLTVT.

The rearrangement uses TRBV5-4 and TRBJ1-2; D remains ambiguous. The ends were cut back, 3 bases at V and 4 bases at J, with 13 bases in the middle. The CDR3 is made up of 14 amino acids. CDR1 is SGHNT, CDR2 YYREEE, per germline (reference sequence). For the CDR3, the DNA is TGTGCCAGCAGCTCTTTGACTCCAGGCTATGGCTACACCTTC. Translating gives CASSSLTPGYGYTF. Variable domain in full (rest from reference TRBV5-4 and TRBJ1-2): ETGVTQSPTHLIKTRGQQVTLRCSSQSGHNTVSWYQQALGQGPQFIFQYYREEENGRGNFPPRFSGLQFPNYSSELNVNALELDDSALYLCASSSLTPGYGYTFGSGTRLTVV.

This clonotype occurred once. The gene calls are TRBV7-9 and TRBJ2-5; TRBD2 matches 12 bases. Trimming took 2 bases from V and 5 from J; bases not matched to a gene: 6. Germline values: CDR1 SEHNR, CDR2 FQNEAQ (reference sequence). This CDR3 contains 16 residues. This CDR3 reads CASSLRLAGGVETQYF. The CDR3 DNA is TGTGCCAGCAGCTTAAGGCTAGCGGGAGGGGTCGAGACCCAGTACTTC. Full variable domain (rest looked up from reference TRBV7-9 and TRBJ2-5): DTGVSQNPRHKITKRGQNVTFRCDPISEHNRLYWYRQTLGQGPEFLTYFQNEAQLEKSRLLSDRFSAERPKGSFSTLEIQRTEQGDSAMYLCASSLRLAGGVETQYFGPGTRLLVL.

This clonotype was found a few times. The chain has TRBV9 and TRBJ1-2; 8 positions match TRBD1. V was clipped by 2 bases and J by 7 bases; unmatched bases: 7. The CDR3 spans 14 residues. In germline, CDR1 is SGDLS, CDR2 YYNGEE. CDR3 sequence (DNA): TGTGCCAGCAGCGTTGCCGGGACAGGCGGTGGCTACACCTTC. Its protein is CASSVAGTGGGYTF.

Only a few counts were recorded for this clonotype. The chain employs TRBV12-3 or TRBV12-4 and TRBJ1-2, with D possibly TRBD1 on 5 matching bases. There are 13 residues in the CDR3. Trimming cost V 7 bases and J 6 bases, with 15 bases left between them. The CDR3 coding sequence is TGTGCCAGCACCTCGAGGGGTAGCGATGGCTACACCTTC. Its translation is CASTSRGSDGYTF.

This clonotype was picked up a small number of times. In nucleotides, the CDR3 is TGTGCCAGCAGCCAAGAAGGTTTCGCCGGGCCTATGGCCTACAATGAGCAGTTCTTC. This gives the protein CASSQEGFAGPMAYNEQFF. The chain has TRBV4-2 and TRBJ2-1; no clear D. The germline V and J ends were trimmed by 0 bases and 2 bases, with 20 bases remaining between them. From germline, CDR1 is LGHNA and CDR2 YNFKEQ. This CDR3 has 19 amino acids.

This chain joins TRBV28 and TRBJ1-5, with D possibly being TRBD1 (6 bases). Germline V gene sequence: CDR1 MDHEN, CDR2 SYDVKM. The germline V and J ends were trimmed by 8 bases and 1 base, with 21 bases remaining between them. This CDR3 is 17 amino acids long. The CDR3 DNA follows: TGTGCCAGCTCTACTGAACGACAGGACCTAAGCAATCAGCCCCAGCATTTT. Protein sequence: CASSTERQDLSNQPQHF.

J is TRBJ2-7 and V is TRBV5-6, with a tentative D call TRBD1 (6 bases). The CDR3 runs to 17 residues. Germline lookup yields CDR1 SGHDT and CDR2 YYEEEE. The V gene lost 6 bases and the J gene lost 0 bases, with 22 bases spanning the gap. The CDR3 bases are TGTGCCAGCACCCGGCCAGGGGATGTTACCCACTCCTACGAGCAGTACTTC. This sequence encodes CASTRPGDVTHSYEQYF.

The V gene is TRBV27, the J gene TRBJ1-4; D remains ambiguous. CDR1 and CDR2 (germline): MNHEY, SMNVEV (reference sequence). The germline V and J ends were trimmed by 2 bases and 8 bases, with 9 bases remaining between them. This CDR3 spans 13 amino acids. The CDR3 DNA reads TGTGCCAGCAGTTTACGAGCCGGGGAAAAACTGTTTTTT. Protein: CASSLRAGEKLFF.

The V and J genes are TRBV20-1 and TRBJ2-1; the match to TRBD2 covers 9 bases. Trimming removed 4 bases from V and 0 bases from J; junction bases left unmatched: 7. The CDR3 has 16 amino acids. From germline, CDR1 is DFQATT and CDR2 SNEGSKA (reference sequence). The CDR3, as DNA: TGCAGTGCTAAACCGATAGCGGGAGTCTCCTACAATGAGCAGTTCTTC. Protein sequence: CSAKPIAGVSYNEQFF.